The rows below give T cell receptor beta chains drawn from one sample of a study of shared clonotypes between healthy human individuals. TCRdb's table, derived via immunoSEQ multiplex PCR, lists solely in-frame clones and lacks some. The top ten clones hold under 0.8% of a sample with around 980,000 clones, roughly 74% of them seen once. Source material: memory CD4+ T cells from PBMCs. These receptors originate from a man aged 18 to 30 in good health. Some clones in this sample may be carry-over from other donors' samples. CDR3s include the opening cysteine and the closing phenylalanine or tryptophan. D genes are given only for firm matches. Expanded clones get a size class; other rows say once, few or many, or leave the size out.

D gene	V gene	J gene	clone size	CDR3 protein	CDR3 DNA
.	TRBV5-4	TRBJ2-5	.	CASNVAGETQYF	TGTGCCAGCAACGTCGCGGGAGAGACCCAGTACTTC
TRBD1	TRBV10-1	TRBJ1-5	once	CASDGQAGNQPQHF	TGCGCCAGCGACGGACAGGCGGGCAATCAGCCCCAGCATTTT
.	TRBV28	TRBJ2-7	.	CASSFHRGGYEQYF	TGTGCCAGCAGTTTCCACAGGGGAGGTTACGAGCAGTACTTC
TRBD1	TRBV5-4	TRBJ1-2	.	CASSSGTGGVKAYGYTF	TGTGCCAGCAGCTCCGGGACAGGGGGCGTTAAGGCCTATGGCTACACCTTC
.	TRBV5-1	TRBJ2-3	few	CASSFGLEADTQYF	TGCGCCAGCAGCTTTGGGCTGGAGGCAGATACGCAGTATTTT
TRBD1	TRBV2	TRBJ2-5	.	CASPRDRGETQYF	TGTGCCAGTCCTCGGGACAGGGGGGAGACCCAGTACTTC
TRBD1	TRBV7-2	TRBJ2-5	.	CASSLRDRGPTQYF	TGTGCCAGCAGCCTCCGGGACAGGGGCCCGACCCAGTACTTC
.	TRBV19	TRBJ2-1	.	CASSMGQGSYNEQFF	TGTGCCAGTAGTATGGGCCAGGGTTCCTACAATGAGCAGTTCTTC
TRBD1	TRBV4-1	TRBJ1-5	.	CASSHKIQGANSQNQPQHF	TGCGCCAGCAGCCACAAAATTCAGGGGGCCAACTCTCAAAATCAGCCCCAGCATTTT
.	TRBV30	TRBJ1-2	.	CAWSYLDGYTF	TGTGCCTGGAGTTATTTGGATGGCTACACCTTC
.	TRBV15	TRBJ2-7	.	CATSKGTSRQYEQYF	TGTGCCACCAGCAAAGGGACGTCCAGGCAATACGAGCAGTACTTC
.	TRBV7-2	TRBJ2-1	.	CASSRQSVPTNEQFF	TGTGCCAGCAGCCGTCAGTCGGTCCCGACCAATGAGCAGTTCTTC
TRBD2	TRBV2	TRBJ2-2	many	CASRRTSGGNTGELFF	TGTGCCAGCAGGAGGACTAGCGGGGGGAACACCGGGGAGCTGTTTTTT
TRBD1	TRBV5-1	TRBJ2-7	.	CASSQSYGTGGSEQYF	TGCGCCAGCAGCCAGTCGTACGGGACAGGGGGTTCCGAGCAGTACTTC